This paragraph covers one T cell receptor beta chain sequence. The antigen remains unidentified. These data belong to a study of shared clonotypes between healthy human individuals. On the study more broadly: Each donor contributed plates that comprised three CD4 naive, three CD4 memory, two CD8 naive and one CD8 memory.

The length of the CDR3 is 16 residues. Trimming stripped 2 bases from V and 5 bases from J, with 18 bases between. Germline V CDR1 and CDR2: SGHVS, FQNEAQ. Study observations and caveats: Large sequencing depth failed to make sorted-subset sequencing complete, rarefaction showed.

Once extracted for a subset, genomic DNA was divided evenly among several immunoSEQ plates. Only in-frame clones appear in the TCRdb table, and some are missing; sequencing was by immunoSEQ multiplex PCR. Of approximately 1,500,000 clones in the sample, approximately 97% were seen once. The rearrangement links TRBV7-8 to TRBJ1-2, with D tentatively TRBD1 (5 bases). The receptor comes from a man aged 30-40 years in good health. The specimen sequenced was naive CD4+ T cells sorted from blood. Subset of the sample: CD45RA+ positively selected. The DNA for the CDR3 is TGTGCCAGCAGCTTAATCAGGAAGGGGTCGGGTTATGGCTACACCTTC. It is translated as CASSLIRKGSGYGYTF.